Included here is one T cell receptor (beta chain) sequence, with context. Its antigen is undetermined. TCR beta CDR3 regions were amplified from RNA. With the HTBI primer set, the TCR CDR3 went through a first round of RT-PCR. MiXCR, applied by TCRdb to the multiplex PCR reads, yields one record per CDR3 protein. The sample yields fewer than 500,000 distinct CDR3 sequences, roughly 13% seen once. This sample was taken from a study of T cells in Graves' hyperthyroidism and ophthalmopathy. Overall study findings and caveats: Most thyroid clonotypes expanded above 0.001 appeared in blood too.

With a duration under 2 months, the hyperthyroidism was newly diagnosed in patients aged 18 to 65. Thyroid ultrasound and orbital computed tomography, with clinical symptoms and serum thyroxine and TRAb, informed diagnoses. At first hyperthyroidism diagnosis, before any ophthalmopathy symptoms, the blood sample was collected. Input material: blood. The sequence derives from a man aged 25-40 years with Graves' hyperthyroidism that later progressed to Graves' ophthalmopathy.

The CDR3 nucleotides read TGTGCCAGCAGTTTGGGACGGGGGTCTAGGAACACCATATATTTT. The encoded protein is CASSLGRGSRNTIYF. The chain carries TRBV28 and TRBJ1-3, with D perhaps TRBD1 (5 bases). CDR3 length: 15 residues. Germline CDR1 is MDHEN and CDR2 is SYDVKM. V was clipped by 3 bases and J by 7 bases, with 16 bases between them.